Presented here are 30 T cell receptor beta chains from one specimen sequenced in a study of CD8 T cells in Susac syndrome. Reverse transcription of about 0.5 to 1 ug RNA was carried out with random hexamers. TCRdb re-derived calls from the immunoSEQ multiplex PCR reads in MiXCR, one entry per CDR3 protein. The top ten clones hold 0.099% of a sample with some 180,000 distinct CDR3 sequences, roughly 94% of them seen once. The sequenced sample consisted of CD4+ T cells from PBMCs. The receptors originated from a human donor with Susac syndrome.

The chain has TRBV6-6 and TRBJ2-7; 11 bases align to TRBD1. The V gene end was trimmed by 6 bases and the J gene end by 3 bases; junction bases not matched to a gene: 7. Per the germline V gene, CDR1 is MNHNY and CDR2 is SVGAGI (reference sequence). This CDR3 has 15 residues. Written as DNA, the CDR3 is TGTGCCAGCAGACCCGGGACAGGGGGAGACTACGAGCAGTACTTC. Translation: CASRPGTGGDYEQYF.

The chain links TRBV28 to TRBJ2-4, with 15 bases identical to TRBD2. Trimming cost V 3 bases and J 4 bases; bases outside gene matches: 10. The CDR3 sequence is 19 residues long. Germline V gene sequence: CDR1 MDHEN, CDR2 SYDVKM. CDR3 loop: CASSFQLGTSGRSKNIQYF. In DNA, the CDR3 is TGTGCCAGCAGTTTCCAACTCGGGACTAGCGGGAGGAGTAAAAACATTCAGTACTTC.

This rearrangement joins TRBV4-1 to TRBJ2-1; 8 bases are a match to TRBD2. Per the germline V gene, CDR1 is MGHRA and CDR2 is YSYEKL. The CDR3 spans 15 residues. V shed 10 bases, J shed 5 bases, and the junction held 13 bases outside the gene matches. The CDR3 protein is CATRPLTSADNEQFF. In nucleotides, the CDR3 is TGCGCCACCCGGCCGTTGACTAGCGCCGACAATGAGCAGTTCTTC.

The rearrangement links TRBV30 to TRBJ1-5, with a tentative D call TRBD1 (6 bases). This CDR3 is built from 14 residues. Trimming shortened V by 1 base and J by 4 bases, and 11 bases separated the two germline ends. Germline V gene data show CDR1 as GTSNPN and CDR2 as SVGIG (reference sequence). The CDR3 sequence is CAWSGGARNQPQHF. CDR3 DNA: TGTGCCTGGAGTGGGGGGGCGCGAAATCAGCCCCAGCATTTT.

The sample holds a few counts of this clonotype. This rearrangement joins TRBV7-9 to TRBJ2-3, with D tentatively TRBD2 (7 bases). The CDR3 has 15 amino acids. Trimming removed 4 bases from V and 2 bases from J, with 13 bases in between. Germline lookup yields CDR1 SEHNR and CDR2 FQNEAQ (reference sequence). This CDR3 reads CASSSTGGSTDTQYF. In DNA form, the CDR3 reads TGTGCCAGCAGCTCCACGGGGGGCTCCACAGATACGCAGTATTTT.

This chain links TRBV5-4 with TRBJ2-7; 7 positions match TRBD1. The CDR3 consists of 15 residues. Germline loops: CDR1 SGHNT, CDR2 YYREEE (reference sequence). Trimming took 2 bases from V and 3 from J; bases not matched to a gene: 8. The CDR3: CASSLRQGQSYEQYF. The CDR3 DNA reads as TGTGCCAGCAGCTTACGACAGGGACAAAGCTACGAGCAGTACTTC.

V and J are TRBV6-6 and TRBJ2-1; a possible D gene is TRBD1 (6 bases). Between the trimmed V and J ends, which lost 3 bases and 1 base, there was a span of 10 bases. The CDR3 is 15 amino acids. CDR1 is MNHNY and CDR2 is SVGAGI in the germline V gene (reference sequence). CDR3 loop: CASSYRTDSYNEQFF. CDR3 sequence (DNA): TGTGCCAGCAGTTATAGGACAGATTCCTACAATGAGCAGTTCTTC.

This clonotype was seen just once. J is TRBJ1-5 and V is TRBV5-4; D gene unclear. V lost 4 bases and J 0 bases, leaving 11 bases between the germline ends. The CDR3 is 15 amino acids. In germline, CDR1 is SGHNT, CDR2 YYREEE (reference sequence). The CDR3 is CASSRGPDSNQPQHF. CDR3 bases: TGTGCCAGCAGCCGAGGGCCGGATAGCAATCAGCCCCAGCATTTT.

The chain recombines TRBV11-3 with TRBJ2-1; D is unclear. The CDR3 length is 14 residues. Germline lookup yields CDR1 SGHNT and CDR2 YENEEA. V was pared by 6 bases and J by 7 bases, with 16 bases between. The DNA of the CDR3 is TGTGCCAGCAGACAGAGGCTGCATTTTAATGAGCAGTTCTTC. This translates into CASRQRLHFNEQFF. Looking up the rest from reference TRBV11-3 and TRBJ2-1 gives the full variable domain: EAGVVQSPRYKIIEKKQPVAFWCNPISGHNTLYWYLQNLGQGPELLIRYENEEAVDDSQLPKDRFSAERLKGVDSTLKIQPAELGDSAVYLCASRQRLHFNEQFFGPGTRLTVL.

This clonotype appeared once. This chain connects TRBV6-2 or TRBV6-3 to TRBJ2-2; 7 positions agree with TRBD2. The CDR3 covers 18 residues. The V and J ends lost 0 bases and 5 bases, in that order; junction bases with no gene match: 12. Germline V lookup: CDR1 MNHEY, CDR2 SVGEGT. CDR3 sequence reads: CASSYSRTRVRTTGELFF. For the CDR3, the DNA is TGTGCCAGCAGTTACTCTAGGACTAGAGTGAGGACGACCGGGGAGCTGTTTTTT.

CDR3 coding DNA: TGTGCCAGCAGTCTACAGGTGATGAACACTGAAGCTTTCTTT. Translating it yields CASSLQVMNTEAFF. V gene TRBV12-3 or TRBV12-4 combines with J gene TRBJ1-1; tentative D call: TRBD1 (5 bases). The CDR3 has 14 residues. Trimming removed 5 bases from V and 0 bases from J, with 10 bases in between.

The chain employs TRBV18 and TRBJ2-1, with 10 bases that match TRBD1. The CDR3 runs to 15 residues. Germline CDR1 is KGHSH and CDR2 is LQKENI. With 4 bases clipped from V and 7 bases from J, the junction kept 7 bases outside the gene matches. The CDR3 DNA reads TGTGCCAGCTCACGGGACAGGGGACTAGGTAATGAGCAGTTCTTC. It specifies CASSRDRGLGNEQFF.

The V gene is TRBV20-1, the J gene TRBJ2-6, with a possible D match to TRBD1 (6 bases). The CDR3 runs 14 residues. CDR1 DFQATT and CDR2 SNEGSKA come from the germline V gene (reference sequence). The ends were cut back, 5 bases at V and 4 bases at J, with 12 bases in the middle. The CDR3 bases are TGCAGTGCTGAGAACAGGGAAGGGGCCAACGTCCTGACTTTC. It codes for CSAENREGANVLTF.

CDR3 region: CASSIMADVYGYTF. The DNA for the CDR3 is TGTGCCAGTAGTATCATGGCCGATGTCTATGGCTACACCTTC. V usage is TRBV19 and J usage is TRBJ1-2; the D is unclear. Germline CDR1 reads LNHDA; CDR2 reads SQIVND (reference sequence). Trimming removed 3 bases at V and 4 bases at J, with 12 bases between. The CDR3 covers 14 residues.

The V call is TRBV5-6, the J call TRBJ1-4, with a possible D match to TRBD1 (5 bases). Germline assignment: CDR1 SGHDT and CDR2 YYEEEE. The CDR3 length is 16 residues. V shed 0 bases and J shed 7 bases, with 16 bases lying between them. The CDR3 DNA reads TGTGCCAGCAGCTTGGGTATAGGGCAAAGGGGTGAAAAACTGTTTTTT. Residues: CASSLGIGQRGEKLFF.

The rearrangement uses TRBV2 and TRBJ1-1; 9 nucleotides match TRBD1. The length of the CDR3 is 14 residues. The junction had 9 bases not matched to a gene; V was cut back by 8 bases and J by 5 bases. Germline-derived CDR1 and CDR2 are SNHLY and FYNNEI. CDR3 amino acids: CASVPRQGDTEAFF. The DNA for the CDR3 is TGTGCCAGCGTCCCTCGACAGGGGGATACTGAAGCTTTCTTT.

V gene TRBV20-1 combines with J gene TRBJ2-7; 7 bases align to TRBD2. CDR1 DFQATT and CDR2 SNEGSKA come from the germline V gene (reference sequence). V trimming: 1 base; J trimming: 7 bases; junction bases outside the gene matches: 16. This CDR3 contains 16 residues. This CDR3 reads CSARAAGRLASGEQYF. The DNA of the CDR3 is TGCAGTGCTAGAGCCGCCGGGAGGCTAGCCTCTGGAGAGCAGTACTTC.

The rearrangement joins TRBV27 to TRBJ1-2, with 9 bases aligning to TRBD1. The V and J ends lost 2 bases and 7 bases, in that order; junction bases with no gene match: 5. This CDR3 has 14 amino acids. The germline CDR1 and CDR2 sequences are MNHEY and SMNVEV (reference sequence). CDR3 in amino acids: CASSLGDRASGYTF. The CDR3 nucleotides are TGTGCCAGCAGTTTAGGGGACAGGGCGAGTGGCTACACCTTC.

J is TRBJ1-1 and V is TRBV9; D uncertain. Deletions cut 0 bases from V and 4 bases from J, with 7 bases between. CDR1 and CDR2 from the germline V gene are SGDLS and YYNGEE. The CDR3 contains 13 residues. DNA for the CDR3: TGTGCCAGCAGCGTAGATGGTGGCACTGAAGCTTTCTTT. Residues: CASSVDGGTEAFF. Full variable domain (rest looked up from reference TRBV9 and TRBJ1-1): DSGVTQTPKHLITATGQRVTLRCSPRSGDLSVYWYQQSLDQGLQFLIQYYNGEERAKGNILERFSAQQFPDLHSELNLSSLELGDSALYFCASSVDGGTEAFFGQGTRLTVV.

This chain links TRBV28 with TRBJ2-1, with 10 bases that match TRBD2. The CDR3 is made up of 15 amino acids. Germline V gene data show CDR1 as MDHEN and CDR2 as SYDVKM. J lost 2 bases, V lost 7 bases, and 5 bases had no gene match. The CDR3 coding sequence is TGTGCCAGCAATAGCGGGAGGATAACCTACAATGAGCAGTTCTTC. This codes for CASNSGRITYNEQFF.

This sequence joins TRBV12-3 or TRBV12-4 and TRBJ1-2; D is undetermined. This CDR3 has 14 amino acids. V was shortened by 6 bases and J by 4 bases, with 15 bases between the two germline ends. The CDR3 is CASSPPREIYGYTF. The CDR3 DNA follows: TGTGCCAGCAGCCCCCCTCGGGAGATCTATGGCTACACCTTC.

The rearrangement joins TRBV7-2 to TRBJ2-5; 10 nucleotides match TRBD1. Germline V gene sequence: CDR1 SGHTA, CDR2 FQGNSA. This CDR3 is built from 14 residues. V trimming: 3 bases; J trimming: 3 bases; junction bases outside the gene matches: 1. The CDR3 is CASSLTGGKETQYF. In DNA form, the CDR3 reads TGTGCCAGCAGCTTGACAGGGGGCAAAGAGACCCAGTACTTC.

The chain couples TRBV3-1 to TRBJ2-1, with 7 nucleotides matching TRBD2. V dropped 0 bases and J dropped 9; count of bases not matched to a gene: 8. Germline V gene sequence: CDR1 LGHDT, CDR2 YNNKEL (reference sequence). This CDR3 comprises 15 residues. Here the CDR3 DNA reads TGTGCCAGCAGCCAAGACGCGAACGGGGGGATTGAGCAGTTCTTC. It encodes CASSQDANGGIEQFF.

The chain carries TRBV25-1 and TRBJ1-2, with 7 nucleotides matching TRBD1. The germline CDR1 and CDR2 sequences are MGHDK and SYGVNS. The CDR3 is 13 residues long. V lost 0 bases, J lost 6 bases, and 1 base stayed unmatched. As DNA, the CDR3 is TGTGCCAGCAGTGAATACAGGGGGGATGGCTACACCTTC. Translation: CASSEYRGDGYTF.

The chain uses TRBV7-9 and TRBJ2-3, with D maybe TRBD2 (6 bases). The CDR3 runs 15 residues. Between the trimmed V and J ends, which lost 4 bases and 2 bases, there was a span of 13 bases. Germline CDR1 SEHNR, CDR2 FQNEAQ (reference sequence). The CDR3 sequence is CASSSPASATDTQYF. The CDR3 coding sequence is TGTGCCAGCAGCTCTCCGGCTAGCGCCACAGATACGCAGTATTTT.

The CDR3 loop reads CASGLVVGANTGELFF. CDR3 coding DNA: TGTGCTAGTGGTTTGGTTGTAGGTGCGAACACCGGGGAGCTGTTTTTT. The chain combines TRBV12-5 with TRBJ2-2; D not resolved. Looked up from germline, CDR1 is LGHNT and CDR2 is FRNRAP. CDR3 length: 16 amino acids. The V end lost 0 bases, the J end lost 0 bases, and 8 bases lay between the germline ends.

The gene calls are TRBV30 and TRBJ1-6; 7 nucleotides agree with TRBD1. Per germline, CDR1 GTSNPN and CDR2 SVGIG (reference sequence). V lost 4 bases, J lost 5 bases, and 8 bases stayed unmatched. The CDR3 covers 15 residues. In nucleotides, the CDR3 is TGTGCCTGGAACCCCGGGACAGTTGATAATTCACCCCTCCACTTT. It specifies CAWNPGTVDNSPLHF.

The genes are TRBV19 and TRBJ1-5; 9 bases agree with TRBD1. The junction had 6 bases not matched to a gene; V was cut back by 1 base and J by 2 bases. The CDR3 loop spans 17 amino acids. CDR1 is LNHDA and CDR2 is SQIVND in the germline V gene (reference sequence). DNA for the CDR3: TGTGCCAGTAGTATAGTGGGGGGACAGGGCGGCAATCAGCCCCAGCATTTT. Translation: CASSIVGGQGGNQPQHF.

The rearrangement joins TRBV14 to TRBJ2-1; 9 nucleotides match TRBD2. The germline V gene encodes CDR1 SGHDN and CDR2 FVKESK. J was trimmed by 9 bases and V by 1 base; bases with no gene match: 10. The CDR3 has 16 residues. The CDR3 loop reads CASSQAGRGGHSEQFF. Here the CDR3 DNA reads TGTGCCAGCAGCCAAGCAGGGCGGGGGGGCCACAGTGAGCAGTTCTTC.

The chain carries TRBV25-1 and TRBJ2-5; TRBD1 aligns across 9 bases. The CDR3 contains 16 residues. J gave up 3 bases and V 5 bases, and 10 bases lay outside the gene matches. Germline V gene lookup returns CDR1 MGHDK and CDR2 SYGVNS. CDR3 sequence (DNA): TGTGCCAGCAGTCAGCTACCGGGACAGGGAAAAGAGACCCAGTACTTC. Its protein product is CASSQLPGQGKETQYF.